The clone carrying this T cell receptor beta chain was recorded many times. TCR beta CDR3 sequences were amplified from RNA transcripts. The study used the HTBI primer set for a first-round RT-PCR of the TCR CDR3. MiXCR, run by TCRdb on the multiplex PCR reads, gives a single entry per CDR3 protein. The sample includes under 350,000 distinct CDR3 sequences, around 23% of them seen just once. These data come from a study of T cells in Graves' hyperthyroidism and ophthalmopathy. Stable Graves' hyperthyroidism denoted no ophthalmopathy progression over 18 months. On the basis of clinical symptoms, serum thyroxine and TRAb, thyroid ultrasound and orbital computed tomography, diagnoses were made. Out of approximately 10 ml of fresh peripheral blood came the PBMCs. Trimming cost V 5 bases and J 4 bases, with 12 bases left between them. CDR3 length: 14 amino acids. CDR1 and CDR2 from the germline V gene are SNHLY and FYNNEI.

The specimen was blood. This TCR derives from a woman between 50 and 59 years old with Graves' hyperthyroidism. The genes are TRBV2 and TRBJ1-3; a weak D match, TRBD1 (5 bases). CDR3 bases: TGTGCCAGCAGTCAAGACAAGGGGGGAAACACCATATATTTT. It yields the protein CASSQDKGGNTIYF.